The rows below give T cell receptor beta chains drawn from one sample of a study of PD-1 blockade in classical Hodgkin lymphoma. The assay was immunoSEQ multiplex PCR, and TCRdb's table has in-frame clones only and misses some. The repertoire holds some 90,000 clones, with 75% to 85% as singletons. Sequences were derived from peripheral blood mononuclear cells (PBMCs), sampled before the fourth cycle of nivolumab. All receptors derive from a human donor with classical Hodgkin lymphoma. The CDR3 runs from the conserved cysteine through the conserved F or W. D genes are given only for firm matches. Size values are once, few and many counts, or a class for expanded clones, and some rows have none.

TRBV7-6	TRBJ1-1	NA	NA	TGTGCCAGCAGTCCGCGGGACGCCAACATGAACACTGAAGCTTTCTTT	CASSPRDANMNTEAFF
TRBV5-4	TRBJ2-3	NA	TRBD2	TGTGCCAGCAGTAACGGACTAGGAGTAGATACGCAGTATTTT	CASSNGLGVDTQYF
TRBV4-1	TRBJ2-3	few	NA	TGCGCCAGCAGCCAAGTGGGTCGGGAAACAGATACGCAGTATTTT	CASSQVGRETDTQYF
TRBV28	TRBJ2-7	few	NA	TGTGCCAGCAGTATGGGGGGTAGCTCCTACGAGCAGTACTTC	CASSMGGSSYEQYF
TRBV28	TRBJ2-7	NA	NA	TGTGCCATCGAACAGCCCCCCTACGAGCAGTACTTC	CAIEQPPYEQYF
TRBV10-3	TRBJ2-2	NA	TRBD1	TGTGCCATCAGGGGGACAGGGGAGAGCACCGGGGAGCTGTTTTTT	CAIRGTGESTGELFF
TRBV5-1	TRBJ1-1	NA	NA	TGCGCCAGCTCCCCCCAGCCGGGGGTACTTGAAGCTTTCTTT	CASSPQPGVLEAFF
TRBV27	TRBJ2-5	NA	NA	TGTGCCAGCAGTCCAGGGGCGGGAGCACAAGAGACCCAGTACTTC	CASSPGAGAQETQYF
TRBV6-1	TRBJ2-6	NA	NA	TGTGCCAGCAGTGAAGCGTTGGGGGAGGCCGGGCGATCTGGGGCCAACGTCCTGACTTTC	CASSEALGEAGRSGANVLTF
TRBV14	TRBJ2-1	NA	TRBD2	TGTGCCAGCAGCCTCGGACTAGCCGGCGTAGGGGGTGAGCAGTTCTTC	CASSLGLAGVGGEQFF
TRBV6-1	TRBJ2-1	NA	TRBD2	TGTGCCAGCAAGGCACTAGCGGGTTGGAATGAGCAGTTCTTC	CASKALAGWNEQFF
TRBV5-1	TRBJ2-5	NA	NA	TGCGCCAGCAGCCGAGGACTGGGAGAGACCCAGTACTTC	CASSRGLGETQYF
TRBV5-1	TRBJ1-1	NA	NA	TGCGCCAGCAGCCGACAGGAGAACACTGAAGCTTTCTTT	CASSRQENTEAFF
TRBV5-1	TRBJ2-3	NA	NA	TGCGCCAGCAGCCCTGGGGGGATAAGCACAGATACGCAGTATTTT	CASSPGGISTDTQYF
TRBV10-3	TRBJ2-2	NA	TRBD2	TGTGCCATCAGTTTAGCGGGGGAAACCGGGGAGCTGTTTTTT	CAISLAGETGELFF
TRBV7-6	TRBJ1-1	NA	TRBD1	TGTGCCAGCAGCCCGAGGACAGGGGTTAACATGAACACTGAAGCTTTCTTT	CASSPRTGVNMNTEAFF
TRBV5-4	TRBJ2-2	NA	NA	TGTGCCAGCAGCTCCCCGGCCAGGAACACCGGGGAGCTGTTTTTT	CASSSPARNTGELFF
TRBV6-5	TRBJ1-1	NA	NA	TGTGCCAGCAGCTCACCCGGGGTGGCGGACACTGAAGCTTTCTTT	CASSSPGVADTEAFF
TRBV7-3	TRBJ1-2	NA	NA	TGTGCCAGCAGCGGCCTCCAGGGGTACGGGGATGGCTACACCTTC	CASSGLQGYGDGYTF
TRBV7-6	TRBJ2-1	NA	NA	TGTGCCAGCAGCTTAGCGAAGGGTCTAAGCAGGGACAATGAGCAGTTCTTC	CASSLAKGLSRDNEQFF
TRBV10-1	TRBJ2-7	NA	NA	TGCGCCAGCAGTACCGGGACTTCACCCTACGAGCAGTACTTC	CASSTGTSPYEQYF
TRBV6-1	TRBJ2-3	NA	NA	TGTGCCAGCAGCAGGGACCCCACAGATACGCAGTATTTT	CASSRDPTDTQYF
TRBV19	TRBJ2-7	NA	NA	TGTGCCAGTAGTGTCCGACAGGGAGGTAGTTACGAGCAGTACTTC	CASSVRQGGSYEQYF
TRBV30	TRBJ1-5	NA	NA	TGTGCCTGGGCGAAGAAGGATAGGGATCTTCAGCCCCAGCATTTT	CAWAKKDRDLQPQHF
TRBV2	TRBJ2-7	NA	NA	TGTGCCAGCAGGACCCAGGGGTACGAGCAGTACTTC	CASRTQGYEQYF
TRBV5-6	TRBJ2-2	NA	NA	TGTGCCAGCAGGTCGAATGGGGCGGGCGGGAACACCGGGGAGCTGTTTTTT	CASRSNGAGGNTGELFF
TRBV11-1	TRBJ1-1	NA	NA	TGTGCCAGCAGCTCACAAACTGCAGAAGCAACAGGGAAAGCTTTCTTT	CASSSQTAEATGKAFF
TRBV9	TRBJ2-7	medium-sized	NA	TGTGCCAGCAGCGTAGGTGGCGGCACCTACGAGCAGTACTTC	CASSVGGGTYEQYF
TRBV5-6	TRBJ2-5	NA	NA	TGTGCCAGCAGCGCCACAGGGTTTTTCGAGACCCAGTACTTC	CASSATGFFETQYF
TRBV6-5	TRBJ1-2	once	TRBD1	TGTGCCAGCAGTGGAGGGACAGCGATCTATGGCTACACCTTC	CASSGGTAIYGYTF
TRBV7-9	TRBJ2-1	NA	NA	TGTGCCAGCAACCCTGGGCTAGTGGATGAGCAGTTCTTC	CASNPGLVDEQFF
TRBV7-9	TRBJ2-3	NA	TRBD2	TGTGCCAGCAGTTCGACTAGCGGGAGTTTGGGAGATACGCAGTATTTT	CASSSTSGSLGDTQYF
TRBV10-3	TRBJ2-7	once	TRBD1	TGTGCCATCAGGGCCGGGACAGGGGAGGACGAGCAGTACTTC	CAIRAGTGEDEQYF
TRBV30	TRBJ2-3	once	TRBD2	TGTGCCTGGAGCGCCCACGCGGCTAGCGGGACTGATACGCAGTATTTT	CAWSAHAASGTDTQYF
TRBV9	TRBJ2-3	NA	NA	TGTGCCAGTGGGCGACAGCTCACAGATACGCAGTATTTT	CASGRQLTDTQYF
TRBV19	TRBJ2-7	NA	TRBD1	TGTGCCAGTAGCACCCCGGGACAGGGATCCTACGAGCAGTACTTC	CASSTPGQGSYEQYF
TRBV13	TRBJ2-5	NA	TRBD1	TGTGCCAGCAGCCAGACAGGGTCAGAGACCCAGTACTTC	CASSQTGSETQYF
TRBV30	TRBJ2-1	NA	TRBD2	TGTGCCTGGAGTAAACGGGGACTAGCGGGAGCCGCTCTCTCCTACAATGAGCAGTTCTTC	CAWSKRGLAGAALSYNEQFF
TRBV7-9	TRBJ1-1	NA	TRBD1	TGTGCCAGCAGCACGCGACAGGGGGCTGAAGCTTTCTTT	CASSTRQGAEAFF
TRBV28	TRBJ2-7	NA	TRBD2	TGTGCCAGCAGGACCTTGAGCGGGAGGGCCTACGAGCAGTACTTC	CASRTLSGRAYEQYF
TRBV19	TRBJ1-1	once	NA	TGTGCCAGTAGTATTATAGGGGCGGGCGCTGAAGCTTTCTTT	CASSIIGAGAEAFF
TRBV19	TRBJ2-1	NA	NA	TGTGCCAGTAGTATTAGGGGCGACCTTGAGCAGTTCTTC	CASSIRGDLEQFF
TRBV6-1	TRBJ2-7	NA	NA	TGTGCCAGCAGTGGCGGACAACGATACGAGCAGTACTTC	CASSGGQRYEQYF
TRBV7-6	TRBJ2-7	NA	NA	TGTGCCAGCAGCTTAGACGGGAGAGGCGAGCAGTACTTC	CASSLDGRGEQYF
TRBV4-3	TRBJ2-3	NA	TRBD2	TGCGCCAGCAGCCAAGGCCCGGGGGGAGATACGCAGTATTTT	CASSQGPGGDTQYF
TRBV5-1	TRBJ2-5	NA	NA	TGCGCCAGCAGCGCCCGGCCTAGCGAGTACCAAGAGACCCAGTACTTC	CASSARPSEYQETQYF
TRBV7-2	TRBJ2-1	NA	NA	TGTGCCAGCAGCTTGCTGCAAAGGGGGGCGGGTGAGCAGTTCTTC	CASSLLQRGAGEQFF
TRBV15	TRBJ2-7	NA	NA	TGTGCCACCAGCAGAGATGTGGGAGCACTCTCCTACGAGCAGTACTTC	CATSRDVGALSYEQYF
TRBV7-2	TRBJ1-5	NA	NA	TGTGCCAGCAGCCCAGATTACCTCGTTCAGCCCCAGCATTTT	CASSPDYLVQPQHF
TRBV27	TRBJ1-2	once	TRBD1	TGTGCCAGCAGCTCGACAGGGACTTATGGCTACACCTTC	CASSSTGTYGYTF
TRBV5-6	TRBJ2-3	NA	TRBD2	TGTGCCAGCACGACACTAGCGGGGACCACAGATACGCAGTATTTT	CASTTLAGTTDTQYF
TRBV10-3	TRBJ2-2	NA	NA	TGTGCCATCAGGAGCGGTACAGGGAACACCGGGGAGCTGTTTTTT	CAIRSGTGNTGELFF
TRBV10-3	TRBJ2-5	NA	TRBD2	TGTGCCATCAGTGACCCGATCCCGGAGGGACTAGCGGGAGAGACCCAGTACTTC	CAISDPIPEGLAGETQYF